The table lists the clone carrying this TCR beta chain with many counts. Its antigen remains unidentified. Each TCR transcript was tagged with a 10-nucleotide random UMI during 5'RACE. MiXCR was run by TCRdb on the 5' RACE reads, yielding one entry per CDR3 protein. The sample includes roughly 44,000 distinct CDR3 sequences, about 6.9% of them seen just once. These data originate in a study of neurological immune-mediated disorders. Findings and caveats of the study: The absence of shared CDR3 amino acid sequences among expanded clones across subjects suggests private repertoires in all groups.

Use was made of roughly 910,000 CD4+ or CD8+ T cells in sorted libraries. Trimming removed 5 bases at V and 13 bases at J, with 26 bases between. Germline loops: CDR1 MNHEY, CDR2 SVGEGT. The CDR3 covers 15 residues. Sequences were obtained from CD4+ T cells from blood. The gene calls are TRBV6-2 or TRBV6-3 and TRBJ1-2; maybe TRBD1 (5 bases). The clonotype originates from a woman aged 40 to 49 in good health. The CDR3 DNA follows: TGTGCCAGCAGTAACCGGGGGGGAGCCCTCCGCGGCAGCACCTTC. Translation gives CASSNRGGALRGSTF.